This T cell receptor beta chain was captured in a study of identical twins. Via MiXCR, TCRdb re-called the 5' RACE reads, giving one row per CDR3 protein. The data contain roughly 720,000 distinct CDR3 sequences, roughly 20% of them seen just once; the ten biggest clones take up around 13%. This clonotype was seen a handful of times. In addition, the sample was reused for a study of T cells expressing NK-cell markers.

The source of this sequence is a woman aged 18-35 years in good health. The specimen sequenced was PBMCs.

DNA of the CDR3: TGTGCCAGCATCCCGCCGACTCCGCAGTATTTT. Its protein product is CASIPPTPQYF. The V call is TRBV7-9, the J call TRBJ2-3; D remains ambiguous. V was cut by 7 bases and J by 10 bases, with 12 bases left in between. Germline CDR1 SEHNR, CDR2 FQNEAQ (reference sequence). The CDR3 is 11 amino acids.